This TCR beta chain was sequenced during a study of shared clonotypes between healthy human individuals. Study donors comprised healthy, HIV-negative adults devoid of recent acute infection or vaccination. Germline V gene lookup returns CDR1 LNHDA and CDR2 SQIVND (reference sequence). Trimming removed 7 bases from V and 0 bases from J, with 10 bases in between. This CDR3 is 14 amino acids long. Evenly divided among several immunoSEQ plates was the genomic DNA of each subset. Produced via immunoSEQ multiplex PCR; TCRdb's table is partial and in-frame only. This sample has approximately 2.5 million clones; approximately 93% occur once, and the top ten carry 0.35% to 0.45%.

This receptor was taken from a man between 18 and 35 years old in good health. Some clones in this sample may be carry-over from other donors' samples. Sequencing input: naive CD4+ T cells from PBMCs. Subset here: CD45RA+ positively selected. V usage is TRBV19 and J usage is TRBJ2-4; a weak D match, TRBD2 (6 bases). CDR3 loop: CASIGGIAKNIQYF. The CDR3 nucleotides read TGTGCCAGTATCGGGGGAATAGCCAAAAACATTCAGTACTTC.